This T cell receptor beta chain was sequenced during a study of graft-versus-host responses after intestinal transplantation. Turning to the study itself: Those transplanted obtained multivisceral, liver-intestinal, or isolated intestinal grafts.

TCRdb keeps only in-frame clones here, not all; method: immunoSEQ multiplex PCR. The sample lists about 90,000 clones; around 93% were seen once. This clone was seen just once. Its antigen is still unknown. The study, taken as a whole, reports: GvH clones turned up in recipient marrow; some had shown up first in ileum or blood.

In germline, CDR1 is ENHRY, CDR2 SYGVKD. This CDR3 region has 15 residues. J lost 8 bases, V lost 0 bases, and 7 bases had no gene match. This receptor was obtained from a human donor who was the organ donor for an intestinal transplant. The V and J genes are TRBV10-3 and TRBJ2-1, with 7 bases lining up with TRBD1. Sequenced material: unstimulated CD4+ T cells sorted from spleen or lymph node cells, taken before transplant. CDR3 in amino acids: CAISESQGVFYEQFF. The DNA of the CDR3 is TGTGCCATCAGTGAGTCCCAGGGGGTTTTCTATGAGCAGTTCTTC.